The present TCR beta chain was sequenced within a study of control samples from healthy donors and cancer patients. Profiling relied on immunoSEQ multiplex PCR, and the TCRdb table lists in-frame clones only, not all of them. The sample has 150,000 or so clones, just under 95% seen once. The CDR3 extends over 14 amino acids. Germline-derived CDR1 and CDR2 are MNHEY and SMNVEV (reference sequence). V lost 5 bases and J lost 2; bases outside the gene matches: 4. Sequencing input: PBMCs. The chain combines TRBV27 with TRBJ2-3; 7 bases line up with TRBD1. This TCR was recovered from a man between 60 and 75 years old with colorectal cancer. The CDR3 coding sequence is TGTGCCAGCAGTACACAGGGGACCACAGATACGCAGTATTTT. This gives the protein CASSTQGTTDTQYF.